Detailed here is one T cell receptor (beta chain). Trimming removed 1 base from V and 8 bases from J; junction bases left unmatched: 13. The CDR3 spans 17 residues. TCRalpha and TCRbeta libraries were amplified separately by semi-nested PCR with TRAC or TRBC reverse primers. MiXCR, run by TCRdb on the 5' RACE reads, gives a single entry per CDR3 protein. The sample has under 10,000 distinct CDR3 sequences, approximately 16% seen once; the top ten hold over 1.3%. The sample belongs to a study of T cells generated in artificial thymic organoids. Sorted CD3+TCRalphabeta+CD8 single positive cells from organoids and thymus were used for RNA.

This TCR was sampled from a human donor who gave cord blood stem cells for thymic organoid culture, a cardiac surgery patient who gave postnatal thymus, or a blood donor (not recorded which). The specimen sequenced was naive CD8+ T cells from the thymus. Subset given: CD3+TCRalphabeta+CD8SP T cells; for blood, CD45RO-CCR7+ naive CD8+ T cells. This chain uses TRBV12-3 or TRBV12-4 with TRBJ2-1; 8 bases match TRBD1. This chain's CDR3 is CASSLVCRQGALHEQFF. CDR3 DNA sequence: TGTGCCAGCAGTTTAGTATGTAGGCAGGGGGCGTTACATGAGCAGTTCTTC.